The following is a T cell receptor beta chain sequence with its context. The antigen remains undetermined. The CDR3 covers 14 residues. The germline gives CDR1 LNHDA, CDR2 SQIVND (reference sequence). The trim removed 5 bases at V and 2 bases at J, leaving 4 bases unmatched. Produced via immunoSEQ multiplex PCR; TCRdb's table is partial and in-frame only. This table holds 150,000 to 200,000 clones, about 90% found once. This specimen comes from a study of T cell responses to AZD1222 COVID-19 vaccine. Study-wide results and caveats: Distributed over spike, vaccine-associated CD4 TCRs predominated at 160-218 and 743-854. A rise in Spike-specific TCR breadth and depth followed two AZD1222 doses. Without day 14 samples, only post-peak T cell repertoires were studied. Among the donors, most were white British and more were female, and clonal diversity was possibly underestimated.

This TCR derives from an adult in good health. This chain joins TRBV19 and TRBJ1-2; 8 bases fit TRBD1. Here the sequenced sample was peripheral blood, taken on day 0 of AZD1222 vaccination. CDR3 sequence: CASSLRDRNYGYTF. CDR3 DNA: TGTGCCAGTAGTCTCCGGGACAGGAACTATGGCTACACCTTC.